The 18 T cell receptor beta chains listed next were all sequenced from one sample in a study of CD8+ T cells in alopecia areata. Sequencing relied on a cDNA template that was reverse transcribed from extracted RNA. TCRdb's copy holds only in-frame clones and misses some; the assay was immunoSEQ multiplex PCR. The sample has 100,000 to 150,000 clones; 55% to 65% are singletons. What was sequenced was CD4+ T cells sorted from blood. The receptors here all came from a human donor in good health.

Comments on this clone: The sample holds other DNA sequences that translate to the same CDR3. The rearrangement joins TRBV2 to TRBJ2-5; D remains unclear. Germline assignment: CDR1 SNHLY and CDR2 FYNNEI. The CDR3 totals 11 residues. Between the trimmed V and J ends, which lost 3 bases and 5 bases, there was a span of 4 bases. The CDR3 region has the DNA TGTGCCAGCAGTGAGGGGGAGACCCAGTACTTC. Translating it yields CASSEGETQYF.

This chain joins TRBV30 and TRBJ1-2; D is uncertain. This CDR3 is built from 14 residues. Between the trimmed V and J ends, which lost 1 base and 8 bases, there was a span of 17 bases. Germline V lookup: CDR1 GTSNPN, CDR2 SVGIG (reference sequence). The CDR3 protein is CAWSESLTQRGYTF. CDR3 bases: TGTGCCTGGAGTGAGAGTCTCACCCAGCGGGGCTACACCTTC. Combining the CDR3 with reference TRBV30 and TRBJ1-2 gives the whole variable domain SQTIHQWPATLVQPVGSPLSLECTVEGTSNPNLYWYRQAAGRGLQLLFYSVGIGQISSEVPQNLSASRPQDRQFILSSKKLLLSDSGFYLCAWSESLTQRGYTFGSGTRLTVV.

DNA of the CDR3: TGTGCCACCAGCAGCCCAGGGGACAGGACCCCGAACACCGGGGAGCTGTTTTTT. Its translation is CATSSPGDRTPNTGELFF. The chain couples TRBV15 to TRBJ2-2; 8 bases fit TRBD1. The germline V gene encodes CDR1 LNHNV and CDR2 YYDKDF (reference sequence). The V and J ends lost 3 bases and 0 bases, in that order; junction bases with no gene match: 9. The CDR3 is 18 amino acids.

This clone was seen only a few times. The gene calls are TRBV29-1 and TRBJ2-3; D not resolved. Trimming removed 5 bases from V and 3 bases from J, with 9 bases in between. Germline CDR1 SQVTM, CDR2 ANQGSEA. The CDR3 spans 12 residues. DNA of the CDR3: TGCAGCGTTCCCCCCCGAACAGATACGCAGTATTTT. It specifies CSVPPRTDTQYF.

The chain couples TRBV2 to TRBJ2-2; 12 nucleotides line up with TRBD2. This CDR3 has 16 residues. The ends lost 7 bases at V and 4 bases at J; junction bases unmatched: 7. Germline V CDR1 and CDR2: SNHLY, FYNNEI. CDR3: CASTLTSGGGTGELFF. In DNA, the CDR3 is TGTGCCAGCACCTTGACTAGCGGGGGAGGCACCGGGGAGCTGTTTTTT.

This clone has only a few counts. V and J are TRBV7-8 and TRBJ2-7, with TRBD2 matching over 8 bases. The CDR3 is 17 residues long. Germline lookup yields CDR1 SGHVS and CDR2 FQNEAQ. With V trimmed by 6 bases and J by 1 base, 14 bases remained unmatched. In DNA, the CDR3 is TGTGCCAGCAGACCAGAGGCGTTCGGGGGGGTATCCTACGAGCAGTACTTC. It is translated as CASRPEAFGGVSYEQYF.

The CDR3 loop is CASSLVSQIQETQYF. CDR3 bases: TGTGCCAGCAGCTTGGTTTCCCAAATCCAAGAGACCCAGTACTTC. The V and J genes are TRBV5-4 and TRBJ2-5; unclear D gene. The germline gives CDR1 SGHNT, CDR2 YYREEE (reference sequence). Deletions cut 0 bases from V and 1 base from J, with 10 bases between. The CDR3 extends over 15 amino acids.

The rearrangement links TRBV25-1 to TRBJ2-5; D is possibly TRBD1 or TRBD2 (6 bases each). V was pared by 3 bases and J by 5 bases, with 19 bases between. Germline V CDR1 and CDR2: MGHDK, SYGVNS. The CDR3 is 16 amino acids. The DNA of the CDR3 is TGTGCCAGCAGTGATGAGAGGACGGGGGCTGGGGAGACCCAGTACTTC. Translating gives CASSDERTGAGETQYF.

V is TRBV28 and J is TRBJ2-3, with D perhaps TRBD1 (6 bases). This CDR3 comprises 12 residues. V dropped 6 bases and J dropped 6 bases, with 10 bases sitting between them. The germline V gene encodes CDR1 MDHEN and CDR2 SYDVKM. This chain's CDR3 is CASSIGQDTQYF. CDR3 nucleotide sequence: TGTGCCAGCAGCATCGGACAGGATACGCAGTATTTT.

This rearrangement joins TRBV7-9 to TRBJ2-5; TRBD2 is a possible D gene (6 bases). CDR1 SEHNR and CDR2 FQNEAQ come from the germline V gene (reference sequence). The CDR3 is 14 residues long. Trimming shortened V by 7 bases and J by 1 base, and 13 bases separated the two germline ends. The CDR3 protein is CASNRGGAQETQYF. CDR3 bases: TGTGCCAGCAACCGAGGCGGGGCCCAAGAGACCCAGTACTTC.

The chain is built from TRBV6-1 and TRBJ2-7; 9 bases are a match to TRBD1. Germline CDR1 MNHNS, CDR2 SASEGT. The CDR3 runs to 14 residues. Trimming took 7 bases from V and 4 from J; bases not matched to a gene: 8. CDR3 nucleotides: TGTGCCAGCAATCCAGGGACAGGGCGATACGAGCAGTACTTC. Protein sequence: CASNPGTGRYEQYF.

The chain uses TRBV6-6 and TRBJ1-1; TRBD1 matches at 11 bases. This CDR3 has 16 residues. CDR1 and CDR2 from the germline V gene are MNHNY and SVGAGI (reference sequence). V lost 5 bases and J lost 1; bases outside the gene matches: 6. CDR3 sequence reads: CASSPGQGATNTEAFF. The CDR3 nucleotides read TGTGCCAGCAGTCCCGGACAGGGGGCTACGAACACTGAAGCTTTCTTT.

The rearrangement links TRBV11-2 to TRBJ2-7, with a weak D call TRBD1 (6 bases). The CDR3 consists of 14 residues. In germline, CDR1 is SGHAT, CDR2 FQNNGV. Deletions cut 3 bases from V and 3 bases from J, with 12 bases between. The CDR3 DNA reads as TGTGCCAGCAGCTTTGTGGGGGCTAACTACGAGCAGTACTTC. Its protein product is CASSFVGANYEQYF.

This chain uses TRBV5-1 with TRBJ2-7, with D possibly matching TRBD1 (6 bases). The CDR3 covers 16 residues. Germline values: CDR1 SGHRS, CDR2 YFSETQ. V gave up 0 bases and J gave up 0 bases, with 13 bases separating them. Written as DNA, the CDR3 is TGCGCCAGCAGCTTGGCCCAGGGGAAGGCCTCCTACGAGCAGTACTTC. This gives the protein CASSLAQGKASYEQYF.

The chain recombines TRBV7-2 with TRBJ2-2; 7 positions agree with TRBD2. The CDR3 spans 14 residues. Germline V gene lookup returns CDR1 SGHTA and CDR2 FQGNSA. The ends lost 3 bases at V and 4 bases at J; junction bases unmatched: 2. CDR3 DNA: TGTGCCAGCAGCTTTTCGGGGGGCACCGGGGAGCTGTTTTTT. Its protein is CASSFSGGTGELFF. The whole variable domain, filled in from reference TRBV7-2 and TRBJ2-2, reads GAGVSQSPSNKVTEKGKDVELRCDPISGHTALYWYRQSLGQGLEFLIYFQGNSAPDKSGLPSDRFSAERTGGSVSTLTIQRTQQEDSAVYLCASSFSGGTGELFFGEGSRLTVL.

The sample holds a few counts of this clone. This sample also contains other DNA sequences that code for the same CDR3. V and J are TRBV5-6 and TRBJ2-3; 7 positions match TRBD2. After removal of 1 base from V and 0 bases from J, the junction contained 2 bases not matched to a gene. Germline CDR1 reads SGHDT; CDR2 reads YYEEEE. The CDR3 sequence is 15 residues long. The CDR3 here is CASSLWRGSTDTQYF. CDR3 in DNA: TGTGCCAGCAGCTTGTGGCGGGGGAGCACAGATACGCAGTATTTT.

V gene TRBV30 combines with J gene TRBJ2-5; no reliable D call. The germline CDR1 and CDR2 sequences are GTSNPN and SVGIG (reference sequence). CDR3 length: 12 residues. Between the trimmed V and J ends, which lost 4 bases and 4 bases, there was a span of 10 bases. CDR3 loop: CAWTDKGETQYF. DNA of the CDR3: TGTGCCTGGACCGACAAGGGAGAGACCCAGTACTTC.

The chain carries TRBV7-9 and TRBJ2-6; possible D gene TRBD2, 5 bases. There are 14 residues in the CDR3. Trimming removed 7 bases at V and 2 bases at J, with 9 bases between. Germline V gives CDR1 SEHNR, CDR2 FQNEAQ (reference sequence). The CDR3 sequence is CASIDGAGANVLTF. The CDR3 bases are TGTGCCAGCATCGACGGGGCTGGGGCCAACGTCCTGACTTTC.